The source of this T cell receptor (beta chain) is a study of blood T cell repertoires in COVID-19. Study as a whole: Collection of acute and convalescent COVID-19 samples took place in the United States, Italy and Spain. PBMCs, B-cell-depleted T cells, or T cells were the source of the cDNA or gDNA that made up the material.

With V trimmed by 4 bases and J by 7 bases, 6 bases remained unmatched. From germline, CDR1 is WNHNN and CDR2 SYGVQD (reference sequence). This CDR3 has 14 amino acids. Original data processing: Reference gene primer amplification gave nucleated cell count estimates. Only in-frame clones appear in the TCRdb table, and some are missing; sequencing was by immunoSEQ multiplex PCR. V and J calls and clone size are given by that table; D and trimming were obtained from the DNA. The sample has about 90,000 clones, 70% to 90% seen once. This chain links TRBV10-1 with TRBJ2-1; 8 nucleotides agree with TRBD2. The receptor was derived from a human donor in a cohort sampled during active COVID-19. Material for sequencing was peripheral blood. CDR3 region: CASSAGGNENEQFF. The CDR3 DNA reads as TGCGCCAGCAGTGCGGGGGGGAATGAAAATGAGCAGTTCTTC.